This T cell receptor (beta chain) was recovered during a study of preoperative IRX-2 immunotherapy in early breast cancer (dated by TCRdb to the late 2010s). In the case of this clone: Its antigen is still unknown. Per-nucleotide qualities are absent, and no much larger clonotype sits a single base away.

The germline V gene yields MNHGY for CDR1 and SAAAGT for CDR2. Including the terminal cysteine and phenylalanine, the CDR3 comprises 13 residues. Of the read, only the CDR3 DNA is kept; its 39 bases are in frame from base 1. Relative to germline, V is missing 7 bases and J is missing 3 bases, with 5 bases of the junction outside any gene match. Per the publication, the treatment or condition label means: preoperative locoregional IRX-2 cytokine immunotherapy. The samples were obtained from a phase Ib study in which preoperative, locoregional IRX-2 cytokine immunotherapy intended to prime immune responses was tested. The donors were early-stage breast cancer patients who were given IRX-2 prior to surgery. Receptor amplification or capture employed the immunoSEQ multiplex PCR assay. TCRdb took this table from immuneACCESS and kept in-frame rearrangements with V and J called. Such tables lack part of the clones; where checked against another copy, unresolved V genes explain under half of the gap, and the rest is unexplained. The sample table holds approximately 98,000 clones, of which roughly 90% were seen once. The ten top clones hold around 2% of the sample.

The sequence came from a human donor with breast cancer. Recombination connected TRBV6-8 to TRBJ2-7, with 8 central nucleotides matching TRBD1. The sample in question was tumor tissue, obtained after IRX-2 immunotherapy. The CDR3 reads CASINTGGYEQYF. In nucleotides, the sequence is TGTGCCAGCATTAACACAGGGGGCTACGAGCAGTACTTC.